The entry below gives a single TCR beta chain sequence along with its context. The sample comes from a study of blood T cell repertoires in COVID-19. Study processing details: Counts of nucleated cells, estimated from reference gene primer amplification, were obtained. Profiling relied on immunoSEQ multiplex PCR, and the TCRdb table lists in-frame clones only, not all of them. That table is the source of V, J and clone size, and D and trimming were worked out from the DNA. The data show approximately 270,000 clones, about 90% seen once. The ends were cut back, 5 bases at V and 8 bases at J, with 15 bases in the middle. The CDR3 loop spans 13 amino acids. Germline CDR1 reads SGHAT; CDR2 reads FQNNGV.

The chain links TRBV11-2 to TRBJ1-2; D is perhaps TRBD1 (5 bases). Sequenced: peripheral blood. The receptor's source is a man at least 80 years old with acute or convalescent COVID-19. The CDR3 region is CASSPSGRGGYTF. The CDR3 bases are TGTGCCAGCAGCCCCAGCGGGAGGGGCGGCTACACCTTC. The full variable domain, in which reference TRBV11-2 and TRBJ1-2 provide the parts outside the CDR3, is EAGVAQSPRYKIIEKRQSVAFWCNPISGHATLYWYQQILGQGPKLLIQFQNNGVVDDSQLPKDRFSAERLKGVDSTLKIQPAKLEDSAVYLCASSPSGRGGYTFGSGTRLTVV.